The sequence of this TCR beta chain was determined in a study of blood T cells in healthy people across ages. On this clonotype itself: What it recognizes is unknown.

Total RNA was extracted at no less than 6 micrograms per sample. The length of the CDR3 is 17 residues. Between the trimmed V and J ends, which lost 1 base and 4 bases, there was a span of 14 bases. CDR1 and CDR2 (germline): SGHTA, FQGNSA. Study-level findings and limits: Because donor CMV status was unknown, expanded clonotype changes were possibly confounded.

A sample-barcoded 5' primer and a J-beta primer mix were used in a second PCR of roughly 7 to 12 cycles. Through a template-switch adaptor with 12 random nucleotides, each cDNA molecule received a tag. TCRdb re-analysed the 5' RACE reads in MiXCR, keeping a single row per CDR3 protein. The sample comprises some 1.1 million distinct CDR3 sequences, around two fifths of which are singletons, and 10% to 15% rests with the top ten. Sequenced material: blood. The chain employs TRBV7-2 and TRBJ1-6; D is undetermined. The TCR originated in a man younger than 30 in good health. CDR3 protein: CASSLGSGPGYNSPLHF. The CDR3 nucleotides read TGTGCCAGCAGCTTAGGGTCAGGTCCAGGTTATAATTCACCCCTCCACTTT.